This TCR beta chain was retrieved from a study of patients and donors after allogeneic stem cell transplantation. This clonotype was recorded a few times. The CDR3 is made up of 14 amino acids. The trim removed 8 bases at V and 4 bases at J, leaving 3 bases unmatched. TCRdb passed the RT-PCR reads through MiXCR, listing each CDR3 protein once. Altogether approximately 150,000 distinct CDR3 sequences are present, 30% being singletons, with the ten largest covering 3.2%. The V and J genes are TRBV12-3 or TRBV12-4 and TRBJ2-1; the match to TRBD2 covers 12 bases. The TCR was taken from a human donor who was either an allogeneic HSCT recipient or a stem cell or donor lymphocyte infusion donor (not recorded which). It is not recorded whose cells these are; they may come from a transplant donor. Sequenced: blood, either unsorted or a sorted T cell fraction (not recorded which). The CDR3 coding sequence is TGTGCCAGCCGCGGACTAGCGGGGTACAATGAGCAGTTCTTC. Amino acid sequence: CASRGLAGYNEQFF.